Listed below are T cell receptor beta chains from one sample, sequenced in a study of T cell responses to AZD1222 COVID-19 vaccine. TCRdb's table, derived via immunoSEQ multiplex PCR, lists solely in-frame clones and lacks some. The sample yields more than 110,000 clones, over 90% seen once. This specimen consisted of peripheral blood, obtained on day 0 of AZD1222 vaccination. These receptor sequences come from an adult in good health. The CDR3 runs from the conserved cysteine through the conserved F or W. A D gene is named only where the DNA matches it firmly. Size is omitted from some rows. Given values are once, few, many or a class for expanded clones.

j_gene | v_gene | d_gene | abundance | CDR3aa | CDR3nt
TRBJ2-7 | TRBV28 | . | . | CASSFQGYEQYF | TGTGCCAGCAGTTTCCAGGGCTACGAGCAGTACTTC
TRBJ1-4 | TRBV10-3 | TRBD1 | . | CAISDPGGNEKLFF | TGTGCCATCAGTGACCCAGGGGGGAATGAAAAACTGTTTTTT
TRBJ1-1 | TRBV6-5 | . | . | CASSYSARVMNTEAFF | TGTGCCAGCAGTTACTCGGCGCGGGTTATGAACACTGAAGCTTTCTTT
TRBJ1-3 | TRBV11-2 | TRBD1 | . | CASSWTGGTGNTIYF | TGTGCCAGCAGCTGGACAGGGGGAACTGGAAACACCATATATTTT
TRBJ2-1 | TRBV5-1 | . | . | CASSLLSGEQFF | TGCGCCAGCAGCTTATTGTCAGGGGAGCAGTTCTTC
TRBJ2-3 | TRBV30 | TRBD2 | . | CATSSGASTDTQYF | TGTGCCACCTCTAGCGGGGCTAGCACAGATACGCAGTATTTT
TRBJ1-2 | TRBV7-9 | . | . | CASSQETDYGYTF | TGTGCCAGCAGCCAAGAGACAGACTATGGCTACACCTTC
TRBJ2-5 | TRBV3-1/TRBV3-2 | . | once | CASSQDRLSETQYF | TGTGCCAGCAGCCAAGATCGGCTTTCAGAGACCCAGTACTTC
TRBJ1-6 | TRBV13 | TRBD1 | . | CASRRQGASPLHF | TGTGCCAGCAGGCGACAGGGGGCTTCACCCCTCCACTTT
TRBJ1-2 | TRBV6-1 | . | once | CASSENWRDSYGYTF | TGTGCCAGCAGTGAAAACTGGCGTGATAGCTATGGCTACACCTTC
TRBJ1-1 | TRBV6-5 | TRBD1 | . | CASRDTGDTEAFF | TGTGCCAGCAGGGATACAGGGGACACTGAAGCTTTCTTT
TRBJ2-7 | TRBV7-3 | . | . | CASSGDGYEQYF | TGTGCCAGCAGCGGGGACGGCTACGAGCAGTACTTC
TRBJ1-1 | TRBV19 | . | . | CASTSLAGGTEAFF | TGTGCCAGTACCTCCTTGGCCGGGGGCACTGAAGCTTTCTTT
TRBJ2-2 | TRBV24-1 | . | . | CATSASPGRGNTGELFF | TGTGCCACCAGTGCCTCCCCGGGACGGGGAAACACCGGGGAGCTGTTTTTT
TRBJ1-6 | TRBV2 | . | . | CASRLTGIIGSPLHF | TGTGCCAGCAGACTCACAGGGATTATTGGTTCACCCCTCCACTTT
TRBJ1-2 | TRBV4-1 | . | . | CASSQGRGREVGGYTF | TGCGCCAGCAGCCAAGGAAGGGGCAGGGAGGTTGGTGGCTACACCTTC